The 30 T cell receptor beta chains presented below share a single source sample, sequenced in a study of identifying expanded T cells in peripheral blood. Produced via immunoSEQ multiplex PCR; TCRdb's table is partial and in-frame only. The sample consists of under 130,000 clones, around 89% of them appearing once. Sequenced: blood. These receptor sequences come from a person between 18 and 75 years old in good health.

The chain has TRBV7-7 and TRBJ2-2; D could derive from TRBD1 or TRBD2 (5 bases each). The CDR3 is made up of 16 amino acids. The ends were cut back, 5 bases at V and 5 bases at J, with 18 bases in the middle. Germline assignment: CDR1 SSHAT and CDR2 FNYEAQ (reference sequence). The CDR3 sequence: CASSAPGLEGTGELFF. DNA for the CDR3: TGTGCCAGCAGCGCCCCCGGGCTAGAGGGGACCGGGGAGCTGTTTTTT.

This clone was picked up a small number of times. The junction does not match germline at one end; this may be a read error. J is TRBJ1-2 and V is TRBV18; TRBD1 might be the D (5 bases). Per the germline V gene, CDR1 is KGHSH and CDR2 is LQKENI. CDR3 length equals 13 residues. The CDR3 DNA follows: TGTGCCAGCTCGCCGGGGGTTAACGATGGCTACACCTTC. It translates to CASSPGVNDGYTF.

The chain joins TRBV6-1 to TRBJ1-4; D gene unclear. Per germline, CDR1 MNHNS and CDR2 SASEGT. This CDR3 contains 13 residues. The germline V and J ends were trimmed by 2 bases and 10 bases, with 11 bases remaining between them. The CDR3: CASSELEGGKLFF. The CDR3 bases are TGTGCCAGCAGTGAACTTGAGGGTGGAAAACTGTTTTTT.

The genes are TRBV29-1 and TRBJ2-1; D possibly corresponds to TRBD1 (6 bases). Germline CDR1 and CDR2: SQVTM and ANQGSEA. V dropped 6 bases and J dropped 2 bases, with 17 bases sitting between them. The CDR3 covers 15 residues. CDR3 region: CSVWGQGMAYNEQFF. The CDR3 DNA sequence: TGCAGCGTATGGGGGCAGGGGATGGCCTACAATGAGCAGTTCTTC.

V is TRBV15 and J is TRBJ2-5; D uncertain. The CDR3 is made up of 15 amino acids. V lost 1 base and J lost 2, with 11 bases in between. The germline CDR1 and CDR2 sequences are LNHNV and YYDKDF (reference sequence). CDR3: CATSRGVSEQETQYF. CDR3 DNA sequence: TGTGCCACCAGCAGAGGGGTTTCAGAACAAGAGACCCAGTACTTC.

This chain joins TRBV19 and TRBJ2-6; D ambiguous. Germline CDR1 is LNHDA and CDR2 is SQIVND (reference sequence). The CDR3 has 14 residues. The V end lost 6 bases, the J end lost 0 bases, and 6 bases lay between the germline ends. The DNA for the CDR3 is TGTGCCAGTAGCTCCACCTCTGGGGCCAACGTCCTGACTTTC. Protein: CASSSTSGANVLTF.

The rearrangement joins TRBV25-1 to TRBJ1-5, with D tentatively TRBD1 (6 bases). Germline values: CDR1 MGHDK, CDR2 SYGVNS. Trimming took off 3 bases at V and 1 base at J, with 10 bases between the two ends. CDR3 length: 15 residues. The DNA for the CDR3 is TGTGCCAGCAGTGAGGGGGCGAGGAGCAATCAGCCCCAGCATTTT. The encoded protein is CASSEGARSNQPQHF.

The chain is built from TRBV6-6 and TRBJ1-2, with D possibly being TRBD1 (5 bases). V gave up 5 bases and J gave up 2 bases, with 9 bases separating them. The germline CDR1 and CDR2 sequences are MNHNY and SVGAGI (reference sequence). The CDR3 totals 13 residues. CDR3 sequence: CASSPGLNYGYTF. The CDR3 nucleotides read TGTGCCAGCAGTCCGGGACTGAACTATGGCTACACCTTC.

The J gene is TRBJ2-5, the V gene TRBV5-1; D uncertain. Germline V gives CDR1 SGHRS, CDR2 YFSETQ. This CDR3 has 11 amino acids. V shed 4 bases and J shed 2 bases, with 3 bases lying between them. The CDR3 region is CASSMQETQYF. The CDR3 DNA follows: TGCGCCAGCAGCATGCAAGAGACCCAGTACTTC.

This chain uses TRBV29-1 with TRBJ2-3; 9 bases match TRBD2. Looked up from germline, CDR1 is SQVTM and CDR2 is ANQGSEA. V was clipped by 4 bases and J by 0 bases; unmatched bases: 5. This CDR3 comprises 15 residues. CDR3 sequence reads: CSVGRLAGSTDTQYF. The CDR3 DNA reads TGCAGCGTTGGTAGGCTAGCGGGGAGCACAGATACGCAGTATTTT.

The chain recombines TRBV6-5 with TRBJ2-1; D may be TRBD2 (6 bases). The germline gives CDR1 MNHEY, CDR2 SVGAGI. CDR3 size: 13 residues. V was trimmed by 2 bases and J by 12 bases, leaving 14 bases between them. CDR3 bases: TGTGCCAGCAGTTACCGGGACTCAGAGCCGCAGTTCTTC. Its protein product is CASSYRDSEPQFF.

J is TRBJ2-7 and V is TRBV5-6; tentative D call: TRBD2 (5 bases). V lost 4 bases, J lost 2 bases, and 13 bases lay in between. Germline assignment: CDR1 SGHDT and CDR2 YYEEEE. The CDR3 extends over 14 amino acids. CDR3 in DNA: TGTGCCAGCAGCGACGGACTGGGAACCTACGAGCAGTACTTC. Its protein product is CASSDGLGTYEQYF.

The table lists this clone with a count of one. V and J are TRBV7-6 and TRBJ2-2; unclear D gene. The germline gives CDR1 SGHVS, CDR2 FNYEAQ. The CDR3 totals 13 residues. V gave up 3 bases and J gave up 2 bases, with 4 bases separating them. CDR3 amino acids: CASSFLNTGELFF. The CDR3 DNA reads TGTGCCAGCAGCTTCTTAAACACCGGGGAGCTGTTTTTT.

CDR3 region: CASSLVHIGTGNEQYF. The CDR3 region has the DNA TGTGCCAGCAGCTTAGTTCATATCGGGACAGGGAACGAGCAGTACTTC. V gene TRBV7-2 combines with J gene TRBJ2-7, with 9 nucleotides matching TRBD1. The CDR3 has 16 residues. Germline CDR1 SGHTA, CDR2 FQGNSA. The ends lost 1 base at V and 5 bases at J; junction bases unmatched: 9.

This chain uses TRBV19 with TRBJ1-1, with 9 bases aligning to TRBD1. The CDR3 has 14 residues. Germline V gives CDR1 LNHDA, CDR2 SQIVND (reference sequence). Unmatched junction bases numbered 8, after V lost 5 bases and J lost 7 bases. The CDR3 loop is CASSSPGQGLEAFF. CDR3 nucleotides: TGTGCCAGTAGTTCACCGGGACAGGGTCTTGAAGCTTTCTTT.

The rearrangement joins TRBV7-9 to TRBJ1-1, with 8 bases fitting TRBD1. After removal of 3 bases from V and 8 bases from J, the junction contained 8 bases not matched to a gene. Germline assignment: CDR1 SEHNR and CDR2 FQNEAQ (reference sequence). CDR3 length equals 14 residues. The CDR3 DNA follows: TGTGCCAGCAGCTTTTTAGGGACAGGACTAGAAGCTTTCTTT. Protein sequence: CASSFLGTGLEAFF.

This chain joins TRBV6-5 and TRBJ1-2; possibly TRBD1 for D (6 bases). V was clipped by 2 bases and J by 2 bases, with 9 bases between them. This CDR3 contains 14 residues. The V gene's germline CDR1 is MNHEY and CDR2 SVGAGI. The CDR3 sequence is CASSYGGSNYGYTF. CDR3 bases: TGTGCCAGCAGTTACGGGGGCAGCAACTATGGCTACACCTTC.

In its sample, this clone was seen once. This chain uses TRBV4-3 with TRBJ2-5; D ambiguous. The ends were cut back, 0 bases at V and 5 bases at J, with 10 bases in the middle. The CDR3 has 14 residues. The germline V gene encodes CDR1 LGHNA and CDR2 YSLEER. CDR3 loop: CASSQDWAGETQYF. CDR3 nucleotides: TGCGCCAGCAGCCAAGATTGGGCCGGGGAGACCCAGTACTTC.

The genes are TRBV6-7 and TRBJ1-2; D uncertain. TRBV6-7 qualifies as an ORF whose function is uncertain. V lost 1 base to trimming and J lost 3 bases, with 12 bases between them. This CDR3 has 15 residues. The CDR3 DNA is TGTGCCAGCAGTTACTTTAAAATCCGGGACTATGGCTACACCTTC. It translates to CASSYFKIRDYGYTF.

The chain has TRBV5-4 and TRBJ2-3, with D tentatively TRBD2 (7 bases). V lost 2 bases and J 3 bases, leaving 19 bases between the germline ends. The CDR3 is made up of 17 amino acids. Germline V CDR1 and CDR2: SGHNT, YYREEE (reference sequence). CDR3 residues: CASSLGGGPTGTDTQYF. The DNA for the CDR3 is TGTGCCAGCAGCTTAGGCGGGGGCCCCACAGGAACAGATACGCAGTATTTT.

V gene TRBV7-9 combines with J gene TRBJ2-6; 9 nucleotides match TRBD1. The CDR3 sequence is 18 residues long. J gave up 3 bases and V 5 bases, and 11 bases lay outside the gene matches. Germline CDR1 and CDR2: SEHNR and FQNEAQ (reference sequence). The CDR3 nucleotides are TGTGCCAGCAGCCCGAGACAGGGGGGGATTGGTGGGGCCAACGTCCTGACTTTC. Its translation: CASSPRQGGIGGANVLTF.

The J gene is TRBJ1-2, the V gene TRBV6-5; 9 bases are shared with TRBD1. V shed 5 bases, J shed 8 bases, and the junction held 3 bases outside the gene matches. This CDR3 comprises 12 residues. Germline V gene lookup returns CDR1 MNHEY and CDR2 SVGAGI. The CDR3 DNA reads as TGTGCCAGCAGTCTACAGGGGGCAGGCTACACCTTC. Encoded protein: CASSLQGAGYTF.

The V call is TRBV10-1, the J call TRBJ2-1, with 9 bases fitting TRBD1. J was trimmed by 14 bases and V by 0 bases; bases with no gene match: 11. The CDR3 sequence is 15 residues long. CDR1 WNHNN and CDR2 SYGVQD come from the germline V gene (reference sequence). In nucleotides, the CDR3 is TGCGCCAGCAGTGAGTCCACGGGACAGGGCGCGAGAAAGTTCTTC. This translates into CASSESTGQGARKFF.

The chain combines TRBV4-1 with TRBJ2-3, with D perhaps assigned TRBD1 or TRBD2 (5 bases each). V dropped 4 bases and J dropped 6 bases, with 14 bases sitting between them. The CDR3 extends over 14 amino acids. Germline values: CDR1 MGHRA, CDR2 YSYEKL. In nucleotides, the CDR3 is TGCGCCAGCAGCCCCGGGACCTTCGGCGATACGCAGTATTTT. This codes for CASSPGTFGDTQYF.

The V call is TRBV7-2, the J call TRBJ2-3, with D possibly matching TRBD2 (5 bases). Trimming left V 1 base short and J 9 bases short, with 8 bases between. CDR3 length: 12 residues. The V gene's germline CDR1 is SGHTA and CDR2 FQGNSA. DNA of the CDR3: TGTGCCAGCAGCTTAGGACTAACCACGCAGTATTTT. This sequence encodes CASSLGLTTQYF.

The J gene is TRBJ2-3, the V gene TRBV2; D possibly corresponds to TRBD2 (7 bases). CDR3 length equals 14 residues. Trimming stripped 5 bases from V and 6 bases from J, with 15 bases between. In germline, CDR1 is SNHLY, CDR2 FYNNEI. The CDR3 protein is CASSLPGEGDTQYF. CDR3 bases: TGTGCCAGCAGTCTTCCAGGGGAGGGGGATACGCAGTATTTT.

This rearrangement joins TRBV19 to TRBJ2-2; D unclear. Trimming removed 3 bases at V and 5 bases at J, with 10 bases between. Germline values: CDR1 LNHDA, CDR2 SQIVND (reference sequence). The CDR3 length is 14 residues. CDR3 sequence (DNA): TGTGCCAGTAGTATTTATGAGGAAACCGGGGAGCTGTTTTTT. This encodes CASSIYEETGELFF.

The rearrangement joins TRBV7-9 to TRBJ1-1; 7 bases fit TRBD1. This CDR3 is 12 amino acids long. The V gene's germline CDR1 is SEHNR and CDR2 FQNEAQ (reference sequence). V shed 5 bases, J shed 9 bases, and the junction held 6 bases outside the gene matches. This CDR3 reads CASSQDRSKAFF. The CDR3, as DNA: TGTGCCAGCAGCCAGGACAGGAGTAAAGCTTTCTTT.

The chain links TRBV6-5 to TRBJ2-1, with unresolved D. Germline CDR1 and CDR2: MNHEY and SVGAGI. This CDR3 contains 14 residues. V lost 6 bases and J 8 bases, leaving 17 bases between the germline ends. As DNA, the CDR3 is TGTGCCAGCAGGGACCAACCTTATCGGGATGAGCAGTTCTTC. Its protein product is CASRDQPYRDEQFF.

This clone appeared a few times. J is TRBJ1-2 and V is TRBV11-2; D is perhaps TRBD1 (5 bases). V was clipped by 1 base and J by 6 bases, with 18 bases between them. CDR3 length: 16 residues. Germline loops: CDR1 SGHAT, CDR2 FQNNGV. The CDR3 DNA follows: TGTGCCAGCAGCTTAGCTGGGGGTGGCAGGGTAGATGGCTACACCTTC. Translation: CASSLAGGGRVDGYTF.